These 2 T cell receptor beta chains were all obtained from the same sample, sequenced in a study of T cell responses to AZD1222 COVID-19 vaccine (dated by TCRdb to the early 2020s). The sample's time point label, decoded: baseline before first vaccination. Libraries were made using the immunoSEQ multiplex PCR assay. Drawn from immuneACCESS, this table holds only the in-frame rearrangements with V and J called that TCRdb kept. Clones are partly lost; checked studies trace under half to an unresolved V gene and leave the rest unexplained. The sample has about 140,000 clones on record, roughly 92% of them singletons. The ten largest make up 5% of the sample. Source: peripheral blood, taken on day 0 of AZD1222 vaccination. The receptors shown here come from an adult in good health.

This chain joins TRBV3-1 (or the pseudogene TRBV3-2) and TRBJ1-1; no firm D call. CDR3 length equals 14 residues. V gave up 0 bases and J gave up 6 bases, with 11 bases separating them. CDR1 LGHDT and CDR2 YNNKEL come from the germline V gene (reference sequence). The CDR3 here is CASSQDLEEAEAFF. The CDR3 coding sequence is TGTGCCAGCAGCCAAGATCTTGAGGAGGCTGAAGCTTTCTTT.

This clone was observed a few times. J is TRBJ2-1 and V is TRBV11-3; TRBD1 matches at 9 bases. Trimming took 5 bases from V and 7 from J; bases not matched to a gene: 9. The CDR3 totals 15 residues. CDR1 SGHNT and CDR2 YENEEA come from the germline V gene. In DNA, the CDR3 is TGTGCCAGCAGCCCGCGGGACAGGGTTGAAAATGAGCAGTTCTTC. Translated: CASSPRDRVENEQFF. The whole variable domain, remainder taken from reference TRBV11-3 and TRBJ2-1, is EAGVVQSPRYKIIEKKQPVAFWCNPISGHNTLYWYLQNLGQGPELLIRYENEEAVDDSQLPKDRFSAERLKGVDSTLKIQPAELGDSAVYLCASSPRDRVENEQFFGPGTRLTVL.